This TCR beta chain was obtained from a study of blood T cell repertoires in COVID-19. About the research overall: Sites across the United States, Italy and Spain contributed samples from acute and convalescent COVID-19. Sources were T cells, B-cell-depleted T cells, or PBMCs; the material itself was cDNA or gDNA.

Per germline, CDR1 LGHDT and CDR2 YNNKEL (reference sequence). The CDR3 totals 17 residues. Unmatched junction bases numbered 14, after V lost 5 bases and J lost 5 bases. As originally analysed: Amplification with reference gene primers provided the estimates of nucleated cell counts. Produced via immunoSEQ multiplex PCR; TCRdb's table is partial and in-frame only. The V and J calls and clone size are taken from that table; D and trimming were inferred from the DNA. The sample has 200,000 or so clones; roughly 79% are singletons. This chain links TRBV3-1 (or the pseudogene TRBV3-2) with TRBJ2-2, with 7 bases aligning to TRBD1. Sequencing was carried out using peripheral blood. The TCR sequence derives from a human donor with acute or convalescent COVID-19. The donor label of this sample is uncertain. CDR3 sequence (DNA): TGTGCCAGCAGCTCACGAAGACAGACAGGGAGTACCGGGGAGCTGTTTTTT. Translating gives CASSSRRQTGSTGELFF.